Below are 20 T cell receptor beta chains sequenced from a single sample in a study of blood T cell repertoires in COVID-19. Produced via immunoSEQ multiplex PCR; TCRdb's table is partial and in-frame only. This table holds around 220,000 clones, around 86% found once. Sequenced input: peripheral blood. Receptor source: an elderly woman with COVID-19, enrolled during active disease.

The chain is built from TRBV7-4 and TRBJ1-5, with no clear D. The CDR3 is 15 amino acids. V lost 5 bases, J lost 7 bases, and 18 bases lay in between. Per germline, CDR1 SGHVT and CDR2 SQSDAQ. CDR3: CASSGGPRVQQPQHF. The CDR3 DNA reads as TGTGCCAGCAGCGGAGGGCCCCGGGTTCAACAGCCCCAGCATTTT.

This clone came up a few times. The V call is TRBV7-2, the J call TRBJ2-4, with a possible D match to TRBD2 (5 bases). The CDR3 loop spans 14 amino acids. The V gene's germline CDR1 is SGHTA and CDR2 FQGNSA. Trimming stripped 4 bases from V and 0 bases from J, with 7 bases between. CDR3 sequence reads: CASSSGLAKNIQYF. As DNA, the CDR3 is TGTGCCAGCAGCTCCGGACTAGCCAAAAACATTCAGTACTTC.

The CDR3 reads CASSPTGVPYEQYF. The CDR3 coding sequence is TGTGCCAGCTCACCAACAGGGGTTCCCTACGAGCAGTACTTC. V gene TRBV18 combines with J gene TRBJ2-7; TRBD1 aligns across 7 bases. This CDR3 spans 14 amino acids. V was clipped by 2 bases and J by 2 bases; unmatched bases: 3. CDR1 is KGHSH, CDR2 LQKENI, per germline.

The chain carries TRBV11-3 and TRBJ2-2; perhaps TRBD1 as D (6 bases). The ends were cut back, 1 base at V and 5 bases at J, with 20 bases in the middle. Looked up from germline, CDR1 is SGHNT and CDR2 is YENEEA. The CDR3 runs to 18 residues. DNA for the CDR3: TGTGCCAGCAGCTTAGGAAGTCGGCAGGGGCCTATGACCGGGGAGCTGTTTTTT. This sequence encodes CASSLGSRQGPMTGELFF.

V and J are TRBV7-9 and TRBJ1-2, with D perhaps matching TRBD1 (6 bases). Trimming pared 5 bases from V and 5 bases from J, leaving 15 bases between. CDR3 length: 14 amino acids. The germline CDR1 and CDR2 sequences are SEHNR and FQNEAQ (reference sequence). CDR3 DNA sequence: TGTGCCAGCAGCCTACAGACAGGAGAATATGGCTACACCTTC. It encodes CASSLQTGEYGYTF.

DNA of the CDR3: TGTGCCAGCAGAGTGCGGACAGGGAACAATTCACCCCTCCACTTT. It yields the protein CASRVRTGNNSPLHF. The V and J genes are TRBV11-2 and TRBJ1-6; 8 positions agree with TRBD1. V dropped 6 bases and J dropped 7; count of bases not matched to a gene: 8. Germline V gene lookup returns CDR1 SGHAT and CDR2 FQNNGV. This CDR3 contains 15 residues.

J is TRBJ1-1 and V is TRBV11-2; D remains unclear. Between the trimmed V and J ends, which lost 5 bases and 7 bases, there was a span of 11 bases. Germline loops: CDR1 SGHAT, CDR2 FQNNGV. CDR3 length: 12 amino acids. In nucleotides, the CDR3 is TGTGCCAGCAGCCCCCGTCGTATTGAAGCTTTCTTT. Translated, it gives CASSPRRIEAFF.

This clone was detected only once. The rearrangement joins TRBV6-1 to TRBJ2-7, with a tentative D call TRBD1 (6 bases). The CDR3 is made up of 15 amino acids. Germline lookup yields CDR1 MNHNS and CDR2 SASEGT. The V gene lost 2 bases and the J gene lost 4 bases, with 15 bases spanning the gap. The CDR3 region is CASSESPGAVYEQYF. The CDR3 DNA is TGTGCCAGCAGTGAATCCCCAGGGGCGGTATACGAGCAGTACTTC.

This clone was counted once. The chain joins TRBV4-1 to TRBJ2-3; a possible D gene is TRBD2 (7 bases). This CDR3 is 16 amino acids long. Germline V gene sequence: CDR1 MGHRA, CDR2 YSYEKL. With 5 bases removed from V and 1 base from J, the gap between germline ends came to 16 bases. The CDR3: CASSLEGGGGTDTQYF. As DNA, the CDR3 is TGCGCCAGCAGCTTAGAGGGGGGAGGGGGCACAGATACGCAGTATTTT.

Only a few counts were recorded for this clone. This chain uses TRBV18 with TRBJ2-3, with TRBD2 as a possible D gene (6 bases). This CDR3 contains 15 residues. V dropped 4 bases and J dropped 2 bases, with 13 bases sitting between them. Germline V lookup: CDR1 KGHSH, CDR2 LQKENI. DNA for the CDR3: TGTGCCAGCTCACAAAACGGGGGATTCACAGATACGCAGTATTTT. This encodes CASSQNGGFTDTQYF.

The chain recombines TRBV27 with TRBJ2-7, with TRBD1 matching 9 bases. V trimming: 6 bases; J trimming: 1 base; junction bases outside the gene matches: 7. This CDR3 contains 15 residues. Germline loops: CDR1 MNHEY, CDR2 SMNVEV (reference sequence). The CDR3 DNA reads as TGTGCCAGCAGCGCGGTGACAGGGGGGTCCTACGAGCAGTACTTC. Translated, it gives CASSAVTGGSYEQYF.

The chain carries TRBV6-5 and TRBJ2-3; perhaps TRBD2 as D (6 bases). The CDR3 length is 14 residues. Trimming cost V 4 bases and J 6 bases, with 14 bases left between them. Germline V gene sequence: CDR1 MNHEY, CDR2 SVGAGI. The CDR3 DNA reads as TGTGCCAGCAGTTTACGGGGGTCGAGGGATACGCAGTATTTT. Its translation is CASSLRGSRDTQYF.

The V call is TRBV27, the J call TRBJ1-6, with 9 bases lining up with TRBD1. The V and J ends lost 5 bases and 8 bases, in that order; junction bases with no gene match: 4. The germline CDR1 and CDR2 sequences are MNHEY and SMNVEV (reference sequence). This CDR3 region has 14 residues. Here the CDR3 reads CASSPDRGYSPLHF. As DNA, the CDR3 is TGTGCCAGCAGTCCAGACAGGGGGTATTCACCCCTCCACTTT.

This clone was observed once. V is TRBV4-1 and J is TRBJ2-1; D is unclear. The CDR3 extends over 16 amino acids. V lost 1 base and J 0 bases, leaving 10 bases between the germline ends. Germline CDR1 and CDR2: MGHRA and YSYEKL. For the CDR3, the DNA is TGCGCCAGCAGCCAAGGCCCCTATAGCTCCTACAATGAGCAGTTCTTC. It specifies CASSQGPYSSYNEQFF.

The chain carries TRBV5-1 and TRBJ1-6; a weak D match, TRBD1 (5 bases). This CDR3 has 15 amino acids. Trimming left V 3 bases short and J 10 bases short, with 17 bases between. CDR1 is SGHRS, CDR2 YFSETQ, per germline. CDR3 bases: TGCGCCAGCAGCTCCCCGGGAGGGGCAGAATCACCCCTCCACTTT. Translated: CASSSPGGAESPLHF.

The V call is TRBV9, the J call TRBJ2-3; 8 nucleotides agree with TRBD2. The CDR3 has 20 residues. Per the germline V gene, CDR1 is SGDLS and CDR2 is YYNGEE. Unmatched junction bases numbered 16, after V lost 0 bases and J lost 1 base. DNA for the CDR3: TGTGCCAGCAGCGTAGACCCTAGCGGGCGAGGGACCCTTCGCACAGATACGCAGTATTTT. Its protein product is CASSVDPSGRGTLRTDTQYF. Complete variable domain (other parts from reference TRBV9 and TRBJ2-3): DSGVTQTPKHLITATGQRVTLRCSPRSGDLSVYWYQQSLDQGLQFLIQYYNGEERAKGNILERFSAQQFPDLHSELNLSSLELGDSALYFCASSVDPSGRGTLRTDTQYFGPGTRLTVL.

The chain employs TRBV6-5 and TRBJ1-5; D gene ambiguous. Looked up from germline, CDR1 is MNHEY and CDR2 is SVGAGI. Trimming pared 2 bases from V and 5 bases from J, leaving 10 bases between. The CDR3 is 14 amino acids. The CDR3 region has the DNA TGTGCCAGCAGTTACGAGGCGAGGGATCAGCCCCAGCATTTT. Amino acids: CASSYEARDQPQHF.

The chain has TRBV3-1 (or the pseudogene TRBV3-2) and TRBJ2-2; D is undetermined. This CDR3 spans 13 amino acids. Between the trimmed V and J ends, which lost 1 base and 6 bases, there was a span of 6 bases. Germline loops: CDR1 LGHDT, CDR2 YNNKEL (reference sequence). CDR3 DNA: TGTGCCAGCAGCCAAGCTCTCCCCGGGGAGCTGTTTTTT. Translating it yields CASSQALPGELFF.

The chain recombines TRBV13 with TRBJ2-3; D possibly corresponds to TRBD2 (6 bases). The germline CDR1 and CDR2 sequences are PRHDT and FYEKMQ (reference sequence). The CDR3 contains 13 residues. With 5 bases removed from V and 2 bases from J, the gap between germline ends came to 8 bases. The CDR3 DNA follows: TGTGCCAGCAGCCGGGACTCCACAGATACGCAGTATTTT. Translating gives CASSRDSTDTQYF.

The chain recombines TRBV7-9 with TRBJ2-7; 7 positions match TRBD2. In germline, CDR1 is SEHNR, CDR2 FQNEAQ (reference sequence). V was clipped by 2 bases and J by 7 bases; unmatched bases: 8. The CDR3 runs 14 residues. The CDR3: CASSLTRENKEQYF. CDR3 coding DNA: TGTGCCAGCAGCTTAACGCGGGAGAACAAGGAGCAGTACTTC.